These 30 T cell receptor beta chains originate from one sample sequenced in a study of shared clonotypes between healthy human individuals (TCRdb year 2020). The library was generated by the immunoSEQ multiplex PCR assay. The clones in this table, taken by TCRdb from immuneACCESS, are in-frame only. Not every clone is retained; where verified, under half of the shortfall comes from an unresolved V gene, and the cause of the rest is unknown. Within this sample are some 2,100,000 clones, with 90% to 97% of them counted one time only. The ten most abundant clones make up roughly 0.13% of the sample. Specimen: naive CD4+ T cells sorted from blood. Sample cell subset or site, as interpreted from the label and publication: CD45RA+ positively selected. The source of these receptors is a man in his late teens or twenties in good health.

A remark on this clone: The same CDR3 arises from other DNA sequences in this sample as well. V usage is TRBV18 and J usage is TRBJ2-3; D is unclear. V gave up 3 bases and J gave up 2 bases, with 6 bases separating them. Germline assignment: CDR1 KGHSH and CDR2 LQKENI. CDR3 length: 13 residues. The CDR3 reads CASSPLDTDTQYF. CDR3 sequence (DNA): TGTGCCAGCTCACCGTTAGACACAGATACGCAGTATTTT.

This clone was counted once. This sequence joins TRBV5-5 and TRBJ2-6, with unresolved D. V shed 4 bases and J shed 0 bases, with 8 bases lying between them. CDR3 size: 15 residues. Germline assignment: CDR1 SGHKS and CDR2 YYEKEE (reference sequence). CDR3 sequence: CASSPRSSGANVLTF. The CDR3 DNA is TGTGCCAGCAGCCCACGATCCTCTGGGGCCAACGTCCTGACTTTC. The whole variable domain, remainder taken from reference TRBV5-5 and TRBJ2-6, is DAGVTQSPTHLIKTRGQQVTLRCSPISGHKSVSWYQQVLGQGPQFIFQYYEKEERGRGNFPDRFSARQFPNYSSELNVNALLLGDSALYLCASSPRSSGANVLTFGAGSRLTVL.

The rearrangement uses TRBV4-1 and TRBJ2-7; TRBD2 matches 7 bases. With V trimmed by 1 base and J by 6 bases, 12 bases remained unmatched. Germline CDR1 MGHRA, CDR2 YSYEKL. This CDR3 comprises 16 residues. CDR3: CASSQGTRQLGVEQYF. The CDR3 DNA reads TGCGCCAGCAGCCAAGGGACTAGGCAATTAGGGGTCGAGCAGTACTTC.

This rearrangement joins TRBV7-9 to TRBJ1-2; a weak D match, TRBD1 (5 bases). The CDR3 is made up of 14 amino acids. Trimming removed 5 bases from V and 4 bases from J, with 14 bases in between. Germline CDR1 SEHNR, CDR2 FQNEAQ (reference sequence). The CDR3 nucleotides are TGTGCCAGCAGCCGGCAGGGCGCAATCTATGGCTACACCTTC. This sequence encodes CASSRQGAIYGYTF.

V usage is TRBV2 and J usage is TRBJ2-7, with D uncertain. The CDR3 covers 13 residues. Trimming took 8 bases from V and 6 from J, leaving 17 bases between them. The germline CDR1 and CDR2 sequences are SNHLY and FYNNEI. The CDR3 nucleotides read TGTGCCAGCCGGCAAGAGCCGGGTCCCGAGCAGTACTTC. Translating it yields CASRQEPGPEQYF.

The gene calls are TRBV2 and TRBJ2-4, with D perhaps TRBD1 (5 bases). V was trimmed by 7 bases and J by 0 bases, leaving 16 bases between them. This CDR3 is built from 16 residues. Germline CDR1 reads SNHLY; CDR2 reads FYNNEI. As DNA, the CDR3 is TGTGCCAGCAAGGGGAAATTGGCCCTAGCCAAAAACATTCAGTACTTC. Encoded protein: CASKGKLALAKNIQYF.

This chain links TRBV6-5 with TRBJ2-1; the D gene is possibly TRBD1 (6 bases). The CDR3 is 14 residues long. V lost 4 bases and J lost 5, with 12 bases in between. Germline V gene sequence: CDR1 MNHEY, CDR2 SVGAGI. The CDR3 loop reads CASSSGTLNNEQFF. Written as DNA, the CDR3 is TGTGCCAGCAGTTCCGGGACACTAAACAATGAGCAGTTCTTC.

The rearrangement uses TRBV10-3 and TRBJ2-1, with D unclear. This CDR3 region has 15 residues. V was trimmed by 0 bases and J by 3 bases, leaving 9 bases between them. Looked up from germline, CDR1 is ENHRY and CDR2 is SYGVKD. CDR3 nucleotides: TGTGCCATCAGTGAGTCGATTCCAGACTACAATGAGCAGTTCTTC. It codes for CAISESIPDYNEQFF.

The J gene is TRBJ1-1, the V gene TRBV6-5; 7 nucleotides align to TRBD1. J was trimmed by 1 base and V by 4 bases; bases with no gene match: 9. This CDR3 contains 16 residues. Germline CDR1 reads MNHEY; CDR2 reads SVGAGI. CDR3 nucleotides: TGTGCCAGCAGTTTACAGGGGCCGCCGGCGAACACTGAAGCTTTCTTT. This sequence encodes CASSLQGPPANTEAFF.

V gene TRBV30 combines with J gene TRBJ2-1, with 8 bases fitting TRBD2. Germline CDR1 GTSNPN, CDR2 SVGIG (reference sequence). J gave up 4 bases and V 0 bases, and 11 bases lay outside the gene matches. The CDR3 loop spans 17 amino acids. CDR3 DNA: TGTGCCTGGAGTGTACACTCGAGTAGCGGGACTTACAATGAGCAGTTCTTC. This gives the protein CAWSVHSSSGTYNEQFF.

This clone was seen only once. V is TRBV9 and J is TRBJ1-1; 7 nucleotides align to TRBD1. The CDR3 runs 14 residues. CDR1 SGDLS and CDR2 YYNGEE come from the germline V gene. Trimming at V came to 3 bases and at J to 5 bases, leaving 7 bases not matched to a gene. CDR3: CASSANQGGTEAFF. The CDR3 bases are TGTGCCAGCAGCGCCAACCAGGGGGGGACTGAAGCTTTCTTT.

V usage is TRBV11-2 and J usage is TRBJ2-3; possibly TRBD1 for D (6 bases). Trimming removed 0 bases from V and 6 bases from J, with 16 bases in between. Germline V CDR1 and CDR2: SGHAT, FQNNGV. The CDR3 extends over 16 amino acids. The CDR3: CASSLDWAAGEDTQYF. Written as DNA, the CDR3 is TGTGCCAGCAGCTTAGATTGGGCGGCAGGGGAGGATACGCAGTATTTT.

The CDR3 region is CSVELRGSTGEQYF. The CDR3 DNA reads TGCAGCGTTGAACTGCGGGGGTCCACGGGGGAGCAGTACTTC. The V gene is TRBV29-1, the J gene TRBJ2-7; 7 positions match TRBD2. Germline V CDR1 and CDR2: SQVTM, ANQGSEA. The CDR3 extends over 14 amino acids. Trimming cost V 2 bases and J 7 bases; bases outside gene matches: 11.

The rearrangement links TRBV5-4 to TRBJ1-6; tentatively, D is TRBD1 (6 bases). CDR3 length: 13 residues. The germline gives CDR1 SGHNT, CDR2 YYREEE (reference sequence). V lost 4 bases, J lost 10 bases, and 12 bases lay in between. For the CDR3, the DNA is TGTGCCAGCAGCGGGGACATTGCCTCACCCCTCCACTTT. Amino acid sequence: CASSGDIASPLHF.

The chain employs TRBV10-1 and TRBJ2-2; D unresolved. There are 14 residues in the CDR3. From germline, CDR1 is WNHNN and CDR2 SYGVQD (reference sequence). V shed 7 bases and J shed 2 bases, with 11 bases lying between them. The CDR3 reads CASKATLNTGELFF. CDR3 nucleotide sequence: TGCGCCAGCAAGGCGACCCTAAACACCGGGGAGCTGTTTTTT.

The V gene is TRBV19, the J gene TRBJ1-6, with D uncertain. V was trimmed by 6 bases and J by 6 bases, leaving 15 bases between them. This CDR3 region has 15 residues. CDR1 is LNHDA, CDR2 SQIVND, per germline (reference sequence). In DNA form, the CDR3 reads TGTGCCAGTAGAGGCAGTCAAACGATTAATTCACCCCTCCACTTT. It translates to CASRGSQTINSPLHF.

This rearrangement joins TRBV10-3 to TRBJ1-2; 8 bases are shared with TRBD1. With 4 bases clipped from V and 5 bases from J, the junction kept 9 bases outside the gene matches. CDR1 is ENHRY, CDR2 SYGVKD, per germline. This CDR3 has 15 residues. DNA for the CDR3: TGTGCCATCAGTGGTTCCGGGACAGGAGTTTATGGCTACACCTTC. It specifies CAISGSGTGVYGYTF.

The chain combines TRBV5-4 with TRBJ2-7; perhaps TRBD1 as D (7 bases). V lost 4 bases and J 2 bases, leaving 13 bases between the germline ends. The V gene's germline CDR1 is SGHNT and CDR2 YYREEE (reference sequence). This CDR3 contains 14 residues. Here the CDR3 reads CASSQAGQTYEQYF. CDR3 coding DNA: TGTGCCAGCAGCCAGGCGGGACAGACCTACGAGCAGTACTTC.

A word on this clone: Other DNA variants within this sample encode the same CDR3. The J gene is TRBJ1-5, the V gene TRBV27, with D unclear. Trimming took 2 bases from V and 3 from J, leaving 5 bases between them. The CDR3 contains 13 residues. Germline V gene data show CDR1 as MNHEY and CDR2 as SMNVEV (reference sequence). DNA of the CDR3: TGTGCCAGCAGTTTACTTTACAATCAGCCCCAGCATTTT. Protein product: CASSLLYNQPQHF.

V gene TRBV5-5 combines with J gene TRBJ2-2; D ambiguous. CDR1 is SGHKS, CDR2 YYEKEE, per germline (reference sequence). CDR3 length: 13 amino acids. V lost 2 bases and J lost 7, with 9 bases in between. The CDR3 DNA is TGTGCCAGCAGCTTTGTGTTTGGCGGGGAGCTGTTTTTT. Protein sequence: CASSFVFGGELFF.

The V gene is TRBV5-8, the J gene TRBJ2-3; perhaps TRBD2 as D (5 bases). V lost 2 bases, J lost 6 bases, and 10 bases lay in between. The CDR3 is 13 amino acids. Germline V CDR1 and CDR2: SGHTS, YDEGEE. The CDR3, as DNA: TGTGCCAGCAGCTTCGGGGTCGGGGATACGCAGTATTTT. The encoded protein is CASSFGVGDTQYF.

The chain links TRBV5-1 to TRBJ2-7; 7 bases align to TRBD1. This CDR3 is built from 14 residues. V shed 6 bases, J shed 3 bases, and the junction held 9 bases outside the gene matches. Germline CDR1 is SGHRS and CDR2 is YFSETQ. The CDR3 sequence is CASNSPGQIYEQYF. The CDR3 nucleotides are TGCGCCAGCAACTCCCCGGGACAGATCTACGAGCAGTACTTC.

The chain is built from TRBV28 and TRBJ1-2; 7 bases are shared with TRBD1. Germline lookup yields CDR1 MDHEN and CDR2 SYDVKM. The CDR3 spans 16 residues. The trim removed 3 bases at V and 4 bases at J, leaving 11 bases unmatched. The CDR3 reads CASSFPGTEALYGYTF. DNA of the CDR3: TGTGCCAGCAGTTTCCCCGGGACAGAAGCCCTCTATGGCTACACCTTC.

V usage is TRBV5-1 and J usage is TRBJ2-5; D gene ambiguous. Germline CDR1 is SGHRS and CDR2 is YFSETQ. V lost 4 bases and J 1 base, leaving 11 bases between the germline ends. The CDR3 spans 14 residues. The CDR3 coding sequence is TGCGCCAGCAGCCCTAATGACCGCCAAGAGACCCAGTACTTC. Translating gives CASSPNDRQETQYF.

The chain is built from TRBV6-5 and TRBJ1-2, with D perhaps matching TRBD1 (5 bases). This CDR3 is 12 amino acids long. Per the germline V gene, CDR1 is MNHEY and CDR2 is SVGAGI. V was trimmed by 2 bases and J by 8 bases, leaving 9 bases between them. Written as DNA, the CDR3 is TGTGCCAGCAGTTACATAGGGGAGGGCTACACCTTC. Translation: CASSYIGEGYTF.

V gene TRBV30 combines with J gene TRBJ1-2; possibly TRBD1 for D (5 bases). The CDR3 contains 14 residues. Per germline, CDR1 GTSNPN and CDR2 SVGIG (reference sequence). V lost 3 bases, J lost 3 bases, and 14 bases lay in between. The CDR3 DNA is TGTGCCTGGAGCGGCCCGGGGACTTACTATGGCTACACCTTC. Protein product: CAWSGPGTYYGYTF.

The V call is TRBV6-5, the J call TRBJ1-2; unclear D gene. This CDR3 contains 13 residues. V was trimmed by 2 bases and J by 4 bases, leaving 8 bases between them. The germline V gene encodes CDR1 MNHEY and CDR2 SVGAGI. CDR3: CASSYRPTYGYTF. DNA of the CDR3: TGTGCCAGCAGTTACAGACCTACCTATGGCTACACCTTC.

This chain links TRBV4-3 with TRBJ2-7, with TRBD1 identical over 9 bases. The CDR3 sequence is 17 residues long. Trimming at V came to 5 bases and at J to 2 bases, leaving 13 bases not matched to a gene. Looked up from germline, CDR1 is LGHNA and CDR2 is YSLEER. The CDR3 coding sequence is TGCGCCAGCAGCGAACGGACAGGGGACGTGAGAACCTACGAGCAGTACTTC. Amino acids: CASSERTGDVRTYEQYF.

The chain carries TRBV11-2 and TRBJ1-1, with D possibly TRBD1 on 5 matching bases. CDR3 size: 17 residues. Germline V lookup: CDR1 SGHAT, CDR2 FQNNGV. V lost 1 base to trimming and J lost 0 bases, with 15 bases between them. The CDR3 is CASSLGRWGNMNTEAFF. The CDR3 DNA reads as TGTGCCAGCAGCTTAGGCCGCTGGGGCAACATGAACACTGAAGCTTTCTTT.

CDR3 bases: TGTGCCAGCAGTGAATTAGACACTTACTCTGGAAACACCATATATTTT. The encoded protein is CASSELDTYSGNTIYF. The chain combines TRBV25-1 with TRBJ1-3; D uncertain. The CDR3 is 16 amino acids. The V and J ends lost 1 base and 0 bases respectively, with 10 bases between them. Germline CDR1 reads MGHDK; CDR2 reads SYGVNS.